These T cell receptor beta chains were read from a single sample in a study of blood T cell repertoires in COVID-19. Assay: immunoSEQ multiplex PCR; the TCRdb copy retains only in-frame clones and omits some. The sample shows 150,000 to 200,000 clones, approximately 88% of them seen only once. Material for sequencing was peripheral blood. All receptors come from a woman between 50 and 59 years old with acute or convalescent COVID-19. Both conserved end residues are trimmed from each CDR3. Each record gives: V gene, CDR3 protein.

v_gene: TRBV9
CDR3aa: ASSARLAGGQDTQY

v_gene: TRBV30
CDR3aa: AWSGRGGETQY

v_gene: TRBV18
CDR3aa: ASSPRGGSSYEQY

v_gene: TRBV7-8
CDR3aa: ASSLTRDQETQY

v_gene: TRBV27
CDR3aa: ASSFQGGTEAF

v_gene: TRBV29-1
CDR3aa: SVADGLLGNQPQH

v_gene: TRBV2
CDR3aa: ASEPGGANYGYT

v_gene: TRBV28
CDR3aa: ASSLRLDSYEQY

v_gene: TRBV28
CDR3aa: ASSIRRETQY

v_gene: TRBV10-3
CDR3aa: AISEITRGSPEAF